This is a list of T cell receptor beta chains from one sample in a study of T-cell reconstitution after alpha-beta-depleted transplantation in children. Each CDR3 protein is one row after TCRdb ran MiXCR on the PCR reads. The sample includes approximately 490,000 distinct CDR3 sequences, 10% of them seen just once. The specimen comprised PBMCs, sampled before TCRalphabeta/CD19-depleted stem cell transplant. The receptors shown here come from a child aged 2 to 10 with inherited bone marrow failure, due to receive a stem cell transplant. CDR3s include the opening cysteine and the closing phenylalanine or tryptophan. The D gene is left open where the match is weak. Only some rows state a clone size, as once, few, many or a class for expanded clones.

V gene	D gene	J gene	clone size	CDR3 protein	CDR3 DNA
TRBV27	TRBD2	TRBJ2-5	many	CASSASGLGSQETQYF	TGTGCCAGCAGTGCCTCGGGACTAGGGTCCCAAGAGACCCAGTACTTC
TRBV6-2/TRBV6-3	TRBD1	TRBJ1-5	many	CASSLDRRHSNQPQHF	TGTGCCAGCAGCTTGGACAGGCGCCATAGCAATCAGCCCCAGCATTTT
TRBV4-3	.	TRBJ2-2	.	CASSQDITGGEDTGELFF	TGCGCCAGCAGCCAAGACATCACAGGGGGGGAGGATACCGGGGAGCTGTTTTTT
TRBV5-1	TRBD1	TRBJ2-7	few	CASSPGQGAGEQYF	TGCGCCAGCAGCCCTGGACAGGGGGCTGGGGAGCAGTACTTC
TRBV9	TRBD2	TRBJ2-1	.	CASSVAGAGVYNEQFF	TGTGCCAGCAGCGTAGCCGGGGCGGGGGTCTACAATGAGCAGTTCTTC
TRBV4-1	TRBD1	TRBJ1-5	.	CASSQTGGEPQHF	TGCGCCAGCAGCCAGACAGGGGGTGAGCCCCAGCATTTT
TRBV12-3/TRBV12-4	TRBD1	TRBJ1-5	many	CASSLTRQGGDQPQHF	TGTGCCAGCAGTTTAACCCGACAGGGAGGGGATCAGCCCCAGCATTTT
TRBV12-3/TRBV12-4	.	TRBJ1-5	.	CASSLAGPNQPQHF	TGTGCCAGCAGTTTAGCGGGACCTAATCAGCCCCAGCATTTT
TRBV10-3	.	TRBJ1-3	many	CATQGLDGTSSGNTIYF	TGTGCCACTCAAGGGCTAGACGGGACGAGCTCTGGAAACACCATATATTTT
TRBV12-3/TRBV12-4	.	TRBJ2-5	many	CASSLDGSGETQYF	TGTGCCAGCAGTTTAGACGGGAGTGGGGAGACCCAGTACTTC
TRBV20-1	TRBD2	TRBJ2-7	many	CSARDRQGTSGAYF	TGCAGTGCTAGAGATAGGCAGGGGACTAGCGGGGCGTACTTC
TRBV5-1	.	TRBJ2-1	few	CASSSSGTWLYNEQFF	TGCGCCAGCAGCTCCTCCGGGACTTGGCTCTACAATGAGCAGTTCTTC
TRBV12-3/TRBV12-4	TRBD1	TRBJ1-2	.	CASRSDRGDFYGYTF	TGTGCCAGCAGGTCCGACAGGGGGGACTTCTATGGCTACACCTTC
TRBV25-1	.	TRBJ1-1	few	CASSEWGRGTEAFF	TGTGCCAGCAGTGAATGGGGGAGAGGCACTGAAGCTTTCTTT
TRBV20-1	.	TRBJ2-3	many	CSARERVCTDTQYF	TGCAGTGCTAGGGAGCGGGTGTGTACAGATACGCAGTATTTT
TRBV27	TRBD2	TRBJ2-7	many	CASSYDRGGEQYF	TGTGCCAGCAGTTATGATCGGGGGGGCGAGCAGTACTTC
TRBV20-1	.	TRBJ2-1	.	CSARDKSLPGANEQFF	TGCAGTGCTAGAGATAAGAGCCTACCGGGTGCTAATGAGCAGTTCTTC
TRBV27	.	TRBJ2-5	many	CASSPDPTGVSSQQETQYF	TGTGCCAGCAGTCCCGACCCGACCGGGGTTAGTTCCCAGCAAGAGACCCAGTACTTC
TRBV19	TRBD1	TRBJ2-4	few	CASSNQHRGLAKNIQYF	TGTGCCAGTAGTAACCAGCACAGGGGCCTAGCCAAAAACATTCAGTACTTC
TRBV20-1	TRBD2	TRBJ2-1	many	CSAWTSGANEQFF	TGCAGTGCCTGGACTAGCGGAGCCAATGAGCAGTTCTTC
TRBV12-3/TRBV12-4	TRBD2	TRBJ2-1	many	CASSHLAGEDEQFF	TGTGCCAGCAGTCACTTAGCGGGAGAGGACGAGCAGTTCTTC
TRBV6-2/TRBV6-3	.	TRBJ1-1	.	CASSYGPKGMPEAFF	TGTGCCAGCAGTTATGGCCCGAAAGGGATGCCTGAAGCTTTCTTT
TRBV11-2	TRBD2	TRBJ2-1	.	CASSLDTPIAGAYNEQFF	TGTGCCAGCAGCTTAGATACACCCATAGCGGGAGCTTACAATGAGCAGTTCTTC